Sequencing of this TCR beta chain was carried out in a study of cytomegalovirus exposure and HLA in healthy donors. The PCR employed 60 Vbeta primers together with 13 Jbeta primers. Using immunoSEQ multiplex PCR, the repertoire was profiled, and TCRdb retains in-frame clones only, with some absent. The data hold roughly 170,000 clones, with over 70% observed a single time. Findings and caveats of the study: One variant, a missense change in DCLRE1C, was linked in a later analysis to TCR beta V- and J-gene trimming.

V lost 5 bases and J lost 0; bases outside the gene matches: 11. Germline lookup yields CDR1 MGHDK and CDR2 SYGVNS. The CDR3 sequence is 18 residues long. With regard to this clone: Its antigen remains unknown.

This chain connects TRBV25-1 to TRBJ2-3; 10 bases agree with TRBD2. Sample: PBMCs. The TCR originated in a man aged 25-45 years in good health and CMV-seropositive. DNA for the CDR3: TGTGCCAGCAGTTTGGGGGGAGAGACTAGCGGGAGCACAGATACGCAGTATTTT. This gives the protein CASSLGGETSGSTDTQYF.